The 14 T cell receptor beta chains below all came from one sample that was sequenced in a study of CD8 T cells in ankylosing spondylitis. TCRdb re-called the 5' RACE reads with MiXCR, one entry per CDR3 protein. This sample carries roughly 700,000 distinct CDR3 sequences, about 20% of them seen once, and the ten largest clones take over 15%. Their target antigens are unknown. Findings and caveats of the study: Characteristic, it appeared, of ankylosing spondylitis blood was a TCR beta motif of eight highly homologous variants.

Sequenced input: blood, either unsorted or a sorted T cell fraction (not recorded which). The receptors come from a male donor with ankylosing spondylitis.

In this sample, this clonotype turned up a few times. The gene calls are TRBV16 and TRBJ2-5, with D hard to call. Germline assignment: CDR1 KGHSY and CDR2 FQNENV. V was trimmed by 1 base and J by 2 bases, leaving 5 bases between them. The CDR3 runs to 13 residues. The CDR3 nucleotides read TGTGCCAGCAGCCAATTGTATCAAGAGACCCAGTACTTC. Its protein product is CASSQLYQETQYF.

This clonotype has a handful of counts. The V call is TRBV5-1, the J call TRBJ2-7, with 7 bases identical to TRBD1. Looked up from germline, CDR1 is SGHRS and CDR2 is YFSETQ. The junction had 6 bases not matched to a gene; V was cut back by 0 bases and J by 6 bases. The CDR3 has 14 amino acids. CDR3 in amino acids: CASSLDRQGSEQYF. The CDR3 bases are TGCGCCAGCAGCTTGGATAGACAGGGTTCCGAGCAGTACTTC.

V usage is TRBV12-3 or TRBV12-4 and J usage is TRBJ1-3, with D maybe TRBD1 (5 bases). The CDR3 loop spans 16 amino acids. The V end was cut by 6 bases, the J end by 0 bases, with 15 bases between. CDR3 loop: CASSSRGISSGNTIYF. CDR3 nucleotide sequence: TGTGCCAGCAGCTCGCGGGGCATAAGCTCTGGAAACACCATATATTTT.

The rearrangement links TRBV30 to TRBJ2-7, with D perhaps being TRBD1 or TRBD2 (5 bases each). CDR1 and CDR2 from the germline V gene are GTSNPN and SVGIG (reference sequence). The CDR3 runs to 13 residues. Trimming left V 2 bases short and J 6 bases short, with 14 bases between. As DNA, the CDR3 is TGTGCCTGGAGTATCGGGGCTGGAGGCGAGCAGTACTTC. Its protein is CAWSIGAGGEQYF.

The sample holds a few counts of this clonotype. The J gene is TRBJ2-1, the V gene TRBV5-1; 10 bases are a match to TRBD1. Germline V gene data show CDR1 as SGHRS and CDR2 as YFSETQ. CDR3 length: 16 amino acids. V was clipped by 0 bases and J by 6 bases; unmatched bases: 6. The CDR3 nucleotides read TGCGCCAGCAGCTTGGGTGTGGGACAGGGGTCCAATGAGCAGTTCTTC. Its protein product is CASSLGVGQGSNEQFF.

The chain links TRBV12-3 or TRBV12-4 to TRBJ2-2; 8 bases match TRBD1. The length of the CDR3 is 18 residues. V shed 6 bases and J 3 bases; nucleotides not matched to a gene: 15. This CDR3 reads CASSMRAPTGEDTGELFF. CDR3 nucleotides: TGTGCCAGCAGCATGCGCGCCCCGACAGGGGAGGACACCGGGGAGCTGTTTTTT.

The chain recombines TRBV7-9 with TRBJ2-1; 9 nucleotides match TRBD2. The germline gives CDR1 SEHNR, CDR2 FQNEAQ (reference sequence). This CDR3 is 16 amino acids long. After removal of 2 bases from V and 7 bases from J, the junction contained 9 bases not matched to a gene. The CDR3 bases are TGTGCCAGCAGCTTATCATGGGTAGCGGGAGTTAATGAGCAGTTCTTC. This translates into CASSLSWVAGVNEQFF.

The chain recombines TRBV24-1 with TRBJ1-2; D is unclear. The germline gives CDR1 KGHDR, CDR2 SFDVKD. This CDR3 contains 14 residues. The ends were cut back, 1 base at V and 6 bases at J, with 11 bases in the middle. CDR3 in DNA: TGTGCCACCAGTGATTTCGGCAGGAGCGATGGCTACACCTTC. Translating it yields CATSDFGRSDGYTF.

The chain combines TRBV3-1 with TRBJ2-3, with unresolved D. With 1 base removed from V and 7 bases from J, the gap between germline ends came to 6 bases. Germline assignment: CDR1 LGHDT and CDR2 YNNKEL (reference sequence). The CDR3 runs 12 residues. The CDR3 spells CASSQGTHTQYF. As DNA, the CDR3 is TGTGCCAGCAGCCAAGGGACCCATACGCAGTATTTT.

This clonotype has only a few counts. The V and J genes are TRBV5-1 and TRBJ1-3; TRBD1 matches 10 bases. Germline CDR1 and CDR2: SGHRS and YFSETQ. The V and J ends lost 4 bases and 4 bases, in that order; junction bases with no gene match: 8. This CDR3 spans 16 amino acids. In DNA form, the CDR3 reads TGCGCCAGCAGCCCTACCCTGACAGGGGGCGGAAACACCATATATTTT. Amino acid sequence: CASSPTLTGGGNTIYF. The variable domain in full, with the rest retrieved from reference TRBV5-1 and TRBJ1-3, is KAGVTQTPRYLIKTRGQQVTLSCSPISGHRSVSWYQQTPGQGLQFLFEYFSETQRNKGNFPGRFSGRQFSNSRSEMNVSTLELGDSALYLCASSPTLTGGGNTIYFGEGSWLTVV.

This clonotype was counted only a few times. V gene TRBV5-6 combines with J gene TRBJ2-5; TRBD1 aligns across 10 bases. Germline trimming cut 1 base from V and 2 bases from J; bases unmatched to any gene: 2. This CDR3 spans 15 amino acids. Germline V gene lookup returns CDR1 SGHDT and CDR2 YYEEEE. In DNA, the CDR3 is TGTGCCAGCAGCTTGAGGACAGGGGGACAAGAGACCCAGTACTTC. Residues: CASSLRTGGQETQYF.

This clonotype has a handful of counts. The chain couples TRBV10-3 to TRBJ1-2, with D uncertain. This CDR3 has 14 amino acids. The germline CDR1 and CDR2 sequences are ENHRY and SYGVKD. V dropped 2 bases and J dropped 4 bases, with 11 bases sitting between them. The CDR3, as DNA: TGTGCCATCAGTGAGCCGGGAACCAGCTATGGCTACACCTTC. It encodes CAISEPGTSYGYTF.

This clonotype has a handful of counts. The chain carries TRBV11-2 and TRBJ2-7; 8 positions match TRBD1. The CDR3 is 15 residues long. V lost 3 bases and J lost 3; bases outside the gene matches: 7. Per germline, CDR1 SGHAT and CDR2 FQNNGV. The CDR3 sequence is CASSLPMGQVYEQYF. The DNA of the CDR3 is TGTGCCAGCAGCTTGCCCATGGGACAGGTCTACGAGCAGTACTTC.

This clonotype was picked up many times. V gene TRBV7-9 combines with J gene TRBJ2-3; no definite D call. The CDR3 runs 15 residues. Germline CDR1 SEHNR, CDR2 FQNEAQ (reference sequence). Trimming removed 5 bases at V and 0 bases at J, with 12 bases between. CDR3 DNA sequence: TGTGCCAGCAGCCCTCTTCTCCACAGCACAGATACGCAGTATTTT. Encoded protein: CASSPLLHSTDTQYF.